This T cell receptor (beta chain) stems from a study of a mutant IDH1 vaccine in newly diagnosed glioma. Study at large: Former treatment meant radiotherapy, temozolomide, or both; the majority had gotten both. Study-level points and caveats: Induction of immune responses by the vaccine occurred in about 92% of patients. Shifts in the top peripheral T cell clonotypes seemed unrelated to pseudoprogression.

Time point reported: baseline, week 1 (first vaccination visit). Treatment denoted: pre-vaccination baseline after standard-of-care therapy. The protocol was immunoSEQ multiplex PCR, while the TCRdb copy is restricted to in-frame clones and leaves out a portion. Counted here are under 80,000 clones, around 85% occurring once; the ten biggest clones make up about 3%. A note on this clone: Antigen unknown.

This specimen consisted of PBMCs, obtained from a glioma patient treated with radiotherapy, temozolomide or both. This receptor was obtained from a man younger than 40 with glioma.

The CDR3 loop reads CASSFPGGLDYEQYF. Here the CDR3 DNA reads TGCGCCAGCAGCTTCCCTGGGGGTCTAGACTACGAGCAGTACTTC. J is TRBJ2-5 and V is TRBV5-1; either TRBD1 or TRBD2 may fit D (5 bases each). The end of the DNA is better explained by TRBJ2-7, so the J call may be wrong. Germline CDR1 and CDR2: SGHRS and YFSETQ. This CDR3 comprises 15 residues.